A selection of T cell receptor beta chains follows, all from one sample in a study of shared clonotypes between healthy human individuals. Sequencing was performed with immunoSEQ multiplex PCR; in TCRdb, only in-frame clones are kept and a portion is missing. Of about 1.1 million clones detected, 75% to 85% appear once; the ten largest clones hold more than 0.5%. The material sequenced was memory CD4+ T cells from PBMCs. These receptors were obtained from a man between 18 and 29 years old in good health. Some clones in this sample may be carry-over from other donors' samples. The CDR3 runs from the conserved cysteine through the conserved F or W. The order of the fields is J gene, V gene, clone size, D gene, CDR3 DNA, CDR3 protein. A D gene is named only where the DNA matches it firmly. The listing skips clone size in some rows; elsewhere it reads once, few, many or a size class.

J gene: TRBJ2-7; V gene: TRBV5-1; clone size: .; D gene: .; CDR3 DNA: TGCGCCAGCAGCTTGGCGGACAATACCTACGAGCAGTACTTC; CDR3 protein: CASSLADNTYEQYF
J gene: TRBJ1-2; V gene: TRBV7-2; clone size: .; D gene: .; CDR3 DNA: TGTGCCAGCAGCATAGCCCGGCGGGGGGCCACCGGTGGCTACACCTTC; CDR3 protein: CASSIARRGATGGYTF
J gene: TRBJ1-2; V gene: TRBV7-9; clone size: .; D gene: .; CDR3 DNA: TGTGCCAGCAGCCCCGGGGGGCCGGGATCCGACTATGGCTACACCTTC; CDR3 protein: CASSPGGPGSDYGYTF
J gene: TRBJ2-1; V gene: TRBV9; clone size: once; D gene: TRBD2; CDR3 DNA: TGTGCCAGCAGCGAAGCGGGGCGGAGGACCGAGTACAATGAGCAGTTCTTC; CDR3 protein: CASSEAGRRTEYNEQFF
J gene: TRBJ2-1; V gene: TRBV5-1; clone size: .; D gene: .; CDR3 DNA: TGCGCCAGCAGCTTGGCCCAGGGGACCTACAATGAGCAGTTCTTC; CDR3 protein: CASSLAQGTYNEQFF
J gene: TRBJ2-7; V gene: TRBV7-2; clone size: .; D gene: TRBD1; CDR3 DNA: TGTGCCAGCAGCTTAGACCGGGACAGGGGCTACGAGCAGTACTTC; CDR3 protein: CASSLDRDRGYEQYF
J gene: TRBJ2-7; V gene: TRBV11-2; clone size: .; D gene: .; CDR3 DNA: TGTGCCAGCAGCTTAATGGAGGGGTCGAACGAGCAGTACTTC; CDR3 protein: CASSLMEGSNEQYF
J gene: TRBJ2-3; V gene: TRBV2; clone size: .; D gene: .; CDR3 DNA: TGTGCCAGCTCTGAGGGACGGATCACAGATACGCAGTATTTT; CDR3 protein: CASSEGRITDTQYF
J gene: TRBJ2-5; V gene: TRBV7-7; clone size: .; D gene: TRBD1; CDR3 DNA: TGTGCCAGCAGCCCCAGGGACAGGGGCCAAGAGACCCAGTACTTC; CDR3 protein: CASSPRDRGQETQYF
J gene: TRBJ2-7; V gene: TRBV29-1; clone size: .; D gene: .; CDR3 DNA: TGCAGCGAGCTGGACCGCGGGGACGAGCAGTACTTC; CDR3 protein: CSELDRGDEQYF
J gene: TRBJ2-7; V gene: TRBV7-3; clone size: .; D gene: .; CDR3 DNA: TGTGCCAGCAGCTCAGGACCGTCCGCCACCTACGAGCAGTACTTC; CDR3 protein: CASSSGPSATYEQYF
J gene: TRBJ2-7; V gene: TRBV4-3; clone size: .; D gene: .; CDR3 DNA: TGCGCCAGCAGCCAAGACTGGGCCAACACCTACGAGCAGTACTTC; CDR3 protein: CASSQDWANTYEQYF
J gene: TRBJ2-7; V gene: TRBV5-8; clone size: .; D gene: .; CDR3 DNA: TGTGCCAGCAGCTTGCCGTCCCCGTCCTACGAGCAGTACTTC; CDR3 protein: CASSLPSPSYEQYF
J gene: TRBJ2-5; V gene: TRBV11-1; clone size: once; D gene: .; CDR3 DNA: TGTGCCAGCAGCTTCGGCCGGGAAGAGACCCAGTACTTC; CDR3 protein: CASSFGREETQYF
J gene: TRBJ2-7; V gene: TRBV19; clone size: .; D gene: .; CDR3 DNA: TGTGCCAGTAGTCCGGGACCACACTACGAGCAGTACTTC; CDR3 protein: CASSPGPHYEQYF
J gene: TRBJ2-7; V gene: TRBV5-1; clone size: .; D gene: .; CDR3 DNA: TGCGCCAGCAGCGCCTCCTACGAGCAGTACTTC; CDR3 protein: CASSASYEQYF
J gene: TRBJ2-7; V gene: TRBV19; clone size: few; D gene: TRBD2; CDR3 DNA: TGTGCCAGTAGTATGGGCGGGAGGCCATCCTACGAGCAGTACTTC; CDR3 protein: CASSMGGRPSYEQYF
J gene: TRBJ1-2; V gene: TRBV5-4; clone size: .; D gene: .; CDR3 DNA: TGTGCCAGCAGCTTGGGACAGACCCACTCCAACTATGGCTACACCTTC; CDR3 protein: CASSLGQTHSNYGYTF
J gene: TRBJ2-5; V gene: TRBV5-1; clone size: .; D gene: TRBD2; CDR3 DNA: TGCGCCAGCAGCTCCTTAGGACTAGCGGGAGGACCGGAGACCCAGTACTTC; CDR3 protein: CASSSLGLAGGPETQYF
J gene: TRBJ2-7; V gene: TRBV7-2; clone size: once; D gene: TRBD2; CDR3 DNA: TGTGCCAGCAGCCGTCTAGCGGGCACCACCTACGAGCAGTACTTC; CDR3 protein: CASSRLAGTTYEQYF
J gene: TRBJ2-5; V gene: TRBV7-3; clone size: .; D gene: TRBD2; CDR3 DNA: TGTGCCAGCAGCTGGGAGGCGGGAGGGCCCAAGACCCAGTACTTC; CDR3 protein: CASSWEAGGPKTQYF
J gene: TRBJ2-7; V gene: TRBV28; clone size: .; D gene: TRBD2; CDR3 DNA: TGTGCCAGCAGTTATGGCGGGGGTTCCTACGAGCAGTACTTC; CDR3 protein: CASSYGGGSYEQYF